The sequence of this TCR beta chain was determined in a study of T cells in Graves' hyperthyroidism and ophthalmopathy. Germline-derived CDR1 and CDR2 are MNHEY and SMNVEV (reference sequence). V trimming: 6 bases; J trimming: 4 bases; junction bases outside the gene matches: 6. The CDR3 has 14 amino acids. Amplified TCR beta CDR3 regions came from RNA transcripts. The study used the HTBI primer set for a first-round RT-PCR of the TCR CDR3. TCRdb re-called the multiplex PCR reads through MiXCR, storing one row per CDR3 protein. The repertoire holds a few hundred thousand distinct CDR3 sequences, with 13% to 15% as singletons. This clonotype was counted ten times or more. Its antigen is unidentified. Findings and limits, study-wide: The majority of expanded thyroid clonotypes above 0.001 also appeared in blood.

Blood was drawn at first hyperthyroidism diagnosis, before any ophthalmopathy symptoms. The PBMCs had their origin in 7.5 to 10 ml of fresh peripheral blood. The sequence was obtained from a woman aged 50 to 60 with Graves' hyperthyroidism that later progressed to Graves' ophthalmopathy. This chain connects TRBV27 to TRBJ2-1, with 7 bases lining up with TRBD1. The sequenced sample consisted of blood. This CDR3 is CASSPGTEYNEQFF. CDR3 in DNA: TGTGCCAGCAGCCCCGGGACAGAGTACAATGAGCAGTTCTTC.